This TCR beta chain was recovered during a study of blood T cell repertoires in COVID-19. The table came from immunoSEQ multiplex PCR; TCRdb's copy has only in-frame clones and leaves some out. The table has 200,000 to 250,000 clones, 80% seen once. Individuals aged about 18 to 100 years were recruited from 24 US areas. Trimming shortened V by 2 bases and J by 1 base, and 6 bases separated the two germline ends. The CDR3 has 13 residues. CDR1 and CDR2 from the germline V gene are SGHRS and YFSETQ. V usage is TRBV5-1 and J usage is TRBJ1-1; D is uncertain. The source material was PBMCs or T cells enriched from blood (not recorded which). The TCR comes from a woman aged 35 to 49 with acute COVID-19. CDR3 sequence (DNA): TGCGCCAGCAGCTTTTCAGAGAACACTGAAGCTTTCTTT. This translates into CASSFSENTEAFF.